This entry concerns a single T cell receptor beta chain. The CDR3 contains 17 residues. V lost 5 bases to trimming and J lost 4 bases; unmatched junction nucleotides: 11. CDR1 is LNHDA and CDR2 is SQIVND in the germline V gene (reference sequence). The entry originates in a study of cytomegalovirus exposure and HLA in healthy donors. The PCR used 60 Vbeta and 13 Jbeta primers. Using immunoSEQ multiplex PCR, the repertoire was profiled, and TCRdb retains in-frame clones only, with some absent. In the table there are about 140,000 clones, about 80% of which are singletons. Donors consisted of healthy bone marrow donors.

V gene TRBV19 combines with J gene TRBJ1-5, with 10 bases identical to TRBD1. The sequencing sample was made of PBMCs. This receptor was obtained from a woman aged 40 to 55 in good health and CMV-seronegative. CDR3 in amino acids: CASSRIRDRGENQPQHF. DNA for the CDR3: TGTGCCAGTAGTCGAATCCGGGACAGGGGCGAGAATCAGCCCCAGCATTTT.